These 13 T cell receptor beta chains originate from one sample sequenced in a study of regulatory and conventional T cells in RAG deficiency. Genomic DNA came from blood regulatory T cells gated CD4+ CD25-high CD127-low. Method: immunoSEQ multiplex PCR; TCRdb's copy keeps in-frame clones and lacks some. The sample contains approximately 12,000 clones, approximately 94% of which appear only once. This sample was also put to use in a study of regulatory T cells. From that paper: The primer mix had 52 TRBV and 13 TRBJ primers.

Sequences were obtained from CD127- CD25+ CD4+ Tregs sorted from blood. These TCRs come from a human donor in good health.

The genes are TRBV21-1 and TRBJ2-7; no check of the table's D call, TRBD1, against the DNA was made. TRBV21-1 is marked as a pseudogene. The CDR3 contains 14 residues. Here the CDR3 DNA reads TGTGCCAGCAGCGGCCGTACAGGGGAATCCGAGCAGTACTTC. It is translated as CASSGRTGESEQYF.

The CDR3 loop reads CASSPLGANYGYTF. As DNA, the CDR3 is TGTGCCAGCTCACCCCTCGGGGCTAACTATGGCTACACCTTC. The chain is built from TRBV18 and TRBJ1-2; D is unclear. Trimming took off 3 bases at V and 0 bases at J, with 8 bases between the two ends. The germline V gene has CDR1 KGHSH and CDR2 LQKENI. This CDR3 is 14 amino acids long.

The table lists this clone with a few counts. The chain carries TRBV9 and TRBJ1-2; D call uncertain. This CDR3 is built from 13 residues. Germline V gene sequence: CDR1 SGDLS, CDR2 YYNGEE. Deletions cut 5 bases from V and 4 bases from J, with 12 bases between. This CDR3 is CASRTPEGYGYTF. The DNA of the CDR3 is TGTGCCAGCAGGACTCCCGAGGGCTATGGCTACACCTTC.

The V gene is TRBV10-3, the J gene TRBJ2-1; 11 bases map to TRBD1. With V trimmed by 6 bases and J by 8 bases, 6 bases remained unmatched. The CDR3 has 14 amino acids. Germline CDR1 reads ENHRY; CDR2 reads SYGVKD. CDR3 in DNA: TGTGCCATCAGGGGGGGGACAGGGGGACATGAGCAGTTCTTC. Its translation: CAIRGGTGGHEQFF.

The rearrangement links TRBV16 to TRBJ2-7; unclear D gene. The V gene lost 1 base and the J gene lost 5 bases, with 9 bases spanning the gap. The CDR3 loop spans 13 amino acids. The germline V gene has CDR1 KGHSY and CDR2 FQNENV. The CDR3 protein is CASSQLDSHEQYF. The CDR3 coding sequence is TGTGCCAGCAGCCAATTGGATAGCCACGAGCAGTACTTC.

This chain joins TRBV9 and TRBJ2-7; D uncertain. Germline V gene lookup returns CDR1 SGDLS and CDR2 YYNGEE. Trimming left V 4 bases short and J 4 bases short, with 15 bases between. This CDR3 spans 14 amino acids. The CDR3 sequence: CASSPSRVSYEQYF. CDR3 DNA sequence: TGTGCCAGCAGCCCTAGTCGGGTATCGTACGAGCAGTACTTC.

The chain recombines TRBV11-3 with TRBJ2-5; a weak D match, TRBD2 (6 bases). CDR1 is SGHNT and CDR2 is YENEEA in the germline V gene. The CDR3 loop spans 13 amino acids. Trimming removed 5 bases at V and 3 bases at J, with 10 bases between. This CDR3 reads CASSQSGEETQYF. The CDR3 DNA follows: TGTGCCAGCAGCCAGTCGGGGGAAGAGACCCAGTACTTC.

The genes are TRBV2 and TRBJ1-2; a possible D gene is TRBD1 (5 bases). CDR3 size: 11 residues. Germline V lookup: CDR1 SNHLY, CDR2 FYNNEI. V was trimmed by 5 bases and J by 7 bases, leaving 8 bases between them. The CDR3 DNA is TGTGCCAGCAGTCAGGGTTTTGGCTACACCTTC. Amino acids: CASSQGFGYTF.

The chain uses TRBV10-1 and TRBJ2-7; D perhaps matches TRBD1 (5 bases). V was shortened by 8 bases and J by 0 bases, with 14 bases between the two germline ends. Looked up from germline, CDR1 is WNHNN and CDR2 is SYGVQD (reference sequence). The CDR3 length is 14 residues. The CDR3 spells CASGRQQVSYEQYF. In nucleotides, the CDR3 is TGCGCCAGCGGAAGACAACAGGTCTCCTACGAGCAGTACTTC.

The genes are TRBV19 and TRBJ1-3, with D perhaps TRBD1 (5 bases). Germline values: CDR1 LNHDA, CDR2 SQIVND (reference sequence). Trimming stripped 9 bases from V and 3 bases from J, with 21 bases between. The CDR3 loop spans 16 amino acids. The CDR3 DNA follows: TGTGCCAGCAAACCCCCCCCACGGGGGGATGGAAACACCATATATTTT. Amino acid sequence: CASKPPPRGDGNTIYF.

V gene TRBV2 combines with J gene TRBJ2-4; a weak D match, TRBD1 (6 bases). V lost 5 bases and J 10 bases, leaving 15 bases between the germline ends. This CDR3 has 13 amino acids. Germline CDR1 and CDR2: SNHLY and FYNNEI. CDR3 in amino acids: CASSTNRDAIQYF. The CDR3 bases are TGTGCCAGCAGTACCAACAGGGATGCAATTCAGTACTTC.

The V and J genes are TRBV2 and TRBJ2-1; 15 bases match TRBD2. The length of the CDR3 is 14 residues. The V gene's germline CDR1 is SNHLY and CDR2 FYNNEI. J was trimmed by 10 bases and V by 11 bases; bases with no gene match: 9. The CDR3 sequence: CAVTGLAGGREQFF. Written as DNA, the CDR3 is TGTGCCGTAACCGGACTAGCGGGGGGGCGAGAGCAGTTCTTC.

This clone came up once. The J gene is TRBJ2-5, the V gene TRBV5-1; 7 bases are a match to TRBD1. Germline CDR1 and CDR2: SGHRS and YFSETQ. This CDR3 spans 15 amino acids. V shed 0 bases and J 7 bases; nucleotides not matched to a gene: 9. CDR3 in DNA: TGCGCCAGCAGCTTGGCCGGGACAGTCACAGCGACCCAGTACTTC. The encoded protein is CASSLAGTVTATQYF.